This T cell receptor (beta chain) was profiled in a study of cytomegalovirus exposure and HLA in healthy donors. CDR1 and CDR2 from the germline V gene are SEHNR and FQNEAQ (reference sequence). The V gene end was trimmed by 5 bases and the J gene end by 3 bases; junction bases not matched to a gene: 8. This CDR3 is 15 amino acids long. In the PCR, 60 Vbeta and 13 Jbeta primers were used. Produced via immunoSEQ multiplex PCR; TCRdb's table is partial and in-frame only. The data contain 90,000 to 130,000 clones, 65% to 80% of them seen just once; the ten biggest clones take up approximately 5.6%. The sequencing sample was made of PBMCs. The chain is built from TRBV7-9 and TRBJ2-3; 7 bases agree with TRBD1. This TCR was sampled from a man aged 25 to 40 in good health and CMV-seropositive. The CDR3: CASSRRDSFTDTQYF. CDR3 sequence (DNA): TGTGCCAGCAGCCGCCGGGACAGCTTTACAGATACGCAGTATTTT. The full variable domain, completed using reference TRBV7-9 and TRBJ2-3, is DTGVSQNPRHKITKRGQNVTFRCDPISEHNRLYWYRQTLGQGPEFLTYFQNEAQLEKSRLLSDRFSAERPKGSFSTLEIQRTEQGDSAMYLCASSRRDSFTDTQYFGPGTRLTVL.